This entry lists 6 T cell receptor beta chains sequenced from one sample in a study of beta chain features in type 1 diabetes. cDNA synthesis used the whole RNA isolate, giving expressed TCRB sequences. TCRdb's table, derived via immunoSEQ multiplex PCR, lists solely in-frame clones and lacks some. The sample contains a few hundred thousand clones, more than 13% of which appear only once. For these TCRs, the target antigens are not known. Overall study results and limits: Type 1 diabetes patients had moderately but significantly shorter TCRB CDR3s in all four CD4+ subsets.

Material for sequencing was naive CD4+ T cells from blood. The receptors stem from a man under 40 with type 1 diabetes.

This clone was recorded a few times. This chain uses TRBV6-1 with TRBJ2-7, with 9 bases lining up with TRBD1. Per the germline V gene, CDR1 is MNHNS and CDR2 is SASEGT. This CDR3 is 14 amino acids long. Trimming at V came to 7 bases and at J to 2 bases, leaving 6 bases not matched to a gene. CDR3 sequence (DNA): TGTGCCAGCAACTCGGGACAGGGACCCTACGAGCAGTACTTC. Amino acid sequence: CASNSGQGPYEQYF.

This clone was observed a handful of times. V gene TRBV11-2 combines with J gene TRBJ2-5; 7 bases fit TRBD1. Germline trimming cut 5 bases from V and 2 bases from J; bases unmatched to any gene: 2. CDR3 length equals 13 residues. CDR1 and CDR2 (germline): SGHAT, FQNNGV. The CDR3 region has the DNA TGTGCCAGCAGCCAGGGACAGCAAGAGACCCAGTACTTC. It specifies CASSQGQQETQYF. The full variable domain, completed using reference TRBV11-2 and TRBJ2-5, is EAGVAQSPRYKIIEKRQSVAFWCNPISGHATLYWYQQILGQGPKLLIQFQNNGVVDDSQLPKDRFSAERLKGVDSTLKIQPAKLEDSAVYLCASSQGQQETQYFGPGTRLLVL.

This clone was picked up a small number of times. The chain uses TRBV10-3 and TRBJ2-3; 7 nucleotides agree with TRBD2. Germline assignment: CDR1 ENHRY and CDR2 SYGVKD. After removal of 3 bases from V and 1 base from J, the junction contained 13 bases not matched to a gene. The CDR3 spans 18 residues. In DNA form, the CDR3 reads TGTGCCATCAGTGAACCGGTGGGAGGGAGCGCCCGCACAGATACGCAGTATTTT. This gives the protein CAISEPVGGSARTDTQYF.

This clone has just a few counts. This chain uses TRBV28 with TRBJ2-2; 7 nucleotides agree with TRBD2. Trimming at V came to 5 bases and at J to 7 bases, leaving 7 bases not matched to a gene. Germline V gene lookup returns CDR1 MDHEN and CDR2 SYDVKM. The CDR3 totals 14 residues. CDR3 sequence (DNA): TGTGCCAGCAGTAAGATGGGCGGGAGCGGGGAGCTGTTTTTT. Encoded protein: CASSKMGGSGELFF.

CDR3 sequence: CASGFTGRPEAFF. The CDR3, as DNA: TGTGCCAGCGGGTTTACAGGGAGACCTGAAGCTTTCTTT. The chain recombines TRBV27 with TRBJ1-1; D is possibly TRBD1 (6 bases). The length of the CDR3 is 13 residues. Germline V gene sequence: CDR1 MNHEY, CDR2 SMNVEV (reference sequence). Trimming cost V 8 bases and J 6 bases, with 16 bases left between them.

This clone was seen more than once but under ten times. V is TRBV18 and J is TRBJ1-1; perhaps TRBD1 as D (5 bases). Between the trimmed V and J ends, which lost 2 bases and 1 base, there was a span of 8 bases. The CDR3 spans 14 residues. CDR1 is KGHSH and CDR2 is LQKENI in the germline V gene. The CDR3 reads CASSPTGANTEAFF. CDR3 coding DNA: TGTGCCAGCTCACCAACAGGCGCGAACACTGAAGCTTTCTTT.